These 21 T cell receptor beta chains were sequenced from one sample in a study of blood T cell repertoires in COVID-19. Sequencing was performed with immunoSEQ multiplex PCR; in TCRdb, only in-frame clones are kept and a portion is missing. The sample includes 200,000 or so clones, around 84% of them seen just once. The sequenced material came from peripheral blood. The receptors derive from a human donor in a cohort sampled during active COVID-19.

The chain uses TRBV28 and TRBJ2-5; 9 positions match TRBD1. With V trimmed by 4 bases and J by 7 bases, 7 bases remained unmatched. The germline gives CDR1 MDHEN, CDR2 SYDVKM. The CDR3 runs to 14 residues. Here the CDR3 DNA reads TGTGCCAGCAGTTCTGACCGGGACAGGGTGACCCAGTACTTC. It encodes CASSSDRDRVTQYF.

About this clone: Germline is not matched at one junction end, which may reflect a read error. The V call is TRBV28, the J call TRBJ2-1, with 13 bases matching TRBD2. The CDR3 is 11 residues long. Germline V gene data show CDR1 as MDHEN and CDR2 as SYDVKM. The DNA of the CDR3 is TGTGCCAGCAGCTACACTAGCGGGAGGGTCTTC. Protein product: CASSYTSGRVF.

CDR3 sequence (DNA): TGTGCCAGCAGCCCACTGGGACAGGGGAATCAGCCCCAGCATTTT. It is translated as CASSPLGQGNQPQHF. The chain combines TRBV6-5 with TRBJ1-5; 10 bases are shared with TRBD1. V shed 6 bases and J 4 bases; nucleotides not matched to a gene: 6. Germline V gene data show CDR1 as MNHEY and CDR2 as SVGAGI. The CDR3 is made up of 15 amino acids.

The chain is built from TRBV9 and TRBJ2-7; 9 bases match TRBD2. With V trimmed by 3 bases and J by 6 bases, 16 bases remained unmatched. Germline lookup yields CDR1 SGDLS and CDR2 YYNGEE. The CDR3 consists of 17 residues. The chain's CDR3 is CASSAHGRLAGGSEQYF. The CDR3, as DNA: TGTGCCAGCAGCGCTCATGGGCGTTTGGCGGGAGGGAGCGAGCAGTACTTC. Variable domain in full (rest from reference TRBV9 and TRBJ2-7): DSGVTQTPKHLITATGQRVTLRCSPRSGDLSVYWYQQSLDQGLQFLIQYYNGEERAKGNILERFSAQQFPDLHSELNLSSLELGDSALYFCASSAHGRLAGGSEQYFGPGTRLTVT.

This chain connects TRBV6-1 to TRBJ2-1, with a weak D call TRBD1 (6 bases). Germline CDR1 and CDR2: MNHNS and SASEGT. V was cut by 2 bases and J by 5 bases, with 13 bases left in between. The CDR3 sequence is 15 residues long. The CDR3 protein is CASSERPWGHNEQFF. The CDR3, as DNA: TGTGCCAGCAGTGAACGGCCCTGGGGGCACAATGAGCAGTTCTTC.

This clone has a handful of counts. The chain links TRBV12-3 or TRBV12-4 to TRBJ1-2; TRBD1 is a possible D gene (5 bases). V lost 2 bases and J 2 bases, leaving 6 bases between the germline ends. The CDR3 covers 13 residues. CDR3: CASSLWTNYGYTF. As DNA, the CDR3 is TGTGCCAGCAGTTTATGGACAAACTATGGCTACACCTTC.

The chain combines TRBV7-9 with TRBJ2-1; 7 bases are shared with TRBD1. Germline lookup yields CDR1 SEHNR and CDR2 FQNEAQ (reference sequence). The CDR3 is 13 amino acids. V gave up 1 base and J gave up 8 bases; unmatched junction bases: 2. This chain's CDR3 is CASSLGTGDEQFF. The CDR3 DNA sequence: TGTGCCAGCAGCTTAGGGACAGGAGATGAGCAGTTCTTC.

This chain connects TRBV5-6 to TRBJ2-1; 13 bases are a match to TRBD2. Trimming at V came to 5 bases and at J to 2 bases, leaving 7 bases not matched to a gene. The V gene's germline CDR1 is SGHDT and CDR2 YYEEEE. The CDR3 is made up of 17 amino acids. The CDR3: CASSWGLAGQAYNEQFF. CDR3 DNA sequence: TGTGCCAGCAGTTGGGGACTAGCGGGGCAAGCCTACAATGAGCAGTTCTTC. The full variable domain, its missing parts supplied by reference TRBV5-6 and TRBJ2-1, is DAGVTQSPTHLIKTRGQQVTLRCSPKSGHDTVSWYQQALGQGPQFIFQYYEEEERQRGNFPDRFSGHQFPNYSSELNVNALLLGDSALYLCASSWGLAGQAYNEQFFGPGTRLTVL.

The chain employs TRBV7-9 and TRBJ2-1; D unresolved. This CDR3 is 12 amino acids long. V lost 5 bases and J lost 5, with 7 bases in between. CDR1 is SEHNR, CDR2 FQNEAQ, per germline (reference sequence). This CDR3 is CASSPVNNEQFF. CDR3 sequence (DNA): TGTGCCAGCAGCCCCGTTAACAATGAGCAGTTCTTC.

The chain links TRBV30 to TRBJ2-1; 7 bases agree with TRBD2. Germline CDR1 GTSNPN, CDR2 SVGIG (reference sequence). The CDR3 spans 13 residues. With V trimmed by 0 bases and J by 6 bases, 2 bases remained unmatched. The CDR3 spells CAWSVGLVNEQFF. The CDR3 DNA reads TGTGCCTGGAGTGTTGGACTAGTCAATGAGCAGTTCTTC.

The chain has TRBV5-1 and TRBJ1-4; D is possibly TRBD1 (6 bases). Germline CDR1 reads SGHRS; CDR2 reads YFSETQ. The CDR3 is 15 residues long. The V end was cut by 4 bases, the J end by 1 base, with 11 bases between. In DNA, the CDR3 is TGCGCCAGCAGCGCAGCAGGGGAAACTAATGAAAAACTGTTTTTT. Translated, it gives CASSAAGETNEKLFF.

The CDR3 bases are TGTGCCAGTAGCCGAGGACTAGCGGGGGAAACCTACGAGCAGTACTTC. Translated: CASSRGLAGETYEQYF. The genes are TRBV19 and TRBJ2-7; 13 bases are a match to TRBD2. Germline loops: CDR1 LNHDA, CDR2 SQIVND (reference sequence). The V and J ends lost 6 bases and 2 bases, in that order; junction bases with no gene match: 7. CDR3 size: 16 residues.

The chain employs TRBV27 and TRBJ2-7, with D tentatively TRBD1 (6 bases). V gave up 5 bases and J gave up 2 bases, with 16 bases separating them. Germline CDR1 reads MNHEY; CDR2 reads SMNVEV (reference sequence). The length of the CDR3 is 15 residues. The chain's CDR3 is CASSTGPGQPYEQYF. Written as DNA, the CDR3 is TGTGCCAGCAGTACTGGCCCGGGACAACCCTACGAGCAGTACTTC.

The rearrangement uses TRBV18 and TRBJ2-1; 12 bases map to TRBD2. Germline lookup yields CDR1 KGHSH and CDR2 LQKENI. Trimming at V came to 2 bases and at J to 7 bases, leaving 15 bases not matched to a gene. The CDR3 is 19 amino acids. This chain's CDR3 is CASSPIGLAGGSSRNEQFF. The CDR3 DNA follows: TGTGCCAGCTCACCAATCGGGCTAGCGGGAGGGTCGTCCCGTAATGAGCAGTTCTTC.

This clone was detected only once. The chain employs TRBV27 and TRBJ1-1; D is possibly TRBD1 (5 bases). The CDR3 has 12 amino acids. Germline CDR1 is MNHEY and CDR2 is SMNVEV (reference sequence). V was clipped by 6 bases and J by 5 bases, with 10 bases between them. CDR3 bases: TGTGCCAGCAGGACAGAAAGGACTGAAGCTTTCTTT. Translating it yields CASRTERTEAFF.

The chain joins TRBV19 to TRBJ1-5; 8 bases agree with TRBD1. This CDR3 contains 15 residues. CDR1 is LNHDA, CDR2 SQIVND, per germline (reference sequence). V lost 6 bases to trimming and J lost 0 bases; unmatched junction nucleotides: 4. CDR3 in DNA: TGTGCCAGTAGAAAGGACAGGGCTAGCAATCAGCCCCAGCATTTT. Its protein is CASRKDRASNQPQHF.

CDR3 protein: CASSPGQGLGYTF. DNA for the CDR3: TGTGCCAGCTCACCGGGACAGGGCTTGGGCTACACCTTC. This chain links TRBV18 with TRBJ1-2; 9 positions agree with TRBD1. Germline assignment: CDR1 KGHSH and CDR2 LQKENI. J lost 8 bases, V lost 3 bases, and 4 bases had no gene match. The CDR3 contains 13 residues.

The J gene is TRBJ2-2, the V gene TRBV28; D is possibly TRBD2 (6 bases). There are 13 residues in the CDR3. CDR1 is MDHEN, CDR2 SYDVKM, per germline. V was pared by 5 bases and J by 6 bases, with 10 bases between. CDR3 sequence (DNA): TGTGCCAGCAGTATCGGGGGACCCGGGGAGCTGTTTTTT. Translated, it gives CASSIGGPGELFF.

The chain joins TRBV7-8 to TRBJ2-7; 7 positions match TRBD2. CDR3 length equals 14 residues. V trimming: 5 bases; J trimming: 0 bases; junction bases outside the gene matches: 4. Germline V gene data show CDR1 as SGHVS and CDR2 as FQNEAQ. The CDR3 loop is CASSRLAVSYEQYF. CDR3 coding DNA: TGTGCCAGCAGCCGCCTAGCGGTCTCCTACGAGCAGTACTTC.

The chain recombines TRBV2 with TRBJ1-1, with 8 nucleotides matching TRBD1. V lost 6 bases to trimming and J lost 5 bases; unmatched junction nucleotides: 5. The CDR3 consists of 13 residues. Germline CDR1 and CDR2: SNHLY and FYNNEI. The CDR3 is CASSEQGETEAFF. CDR3 bases: TGTGCCAGCAGCGAACAGGGGGAGACTGAAGCTTTCTTT.

The chain combines TRBV29-1 with TRBJ2-3; D possibly corresponds to TRBD2 (6 bases). Germline V gene lookup returns CDR1 SQVTM and CDR2 ANQGSEA. V gave up 7 bases and J gave up 0 bases, with 14 bases separating them. The CDR3 totals 14 residues. CDR3 nucleotide sequence: TGCAGCGGTAGCCTAGCGTATAGCACAGATACGCAGTATTTT. This gives the protein CSGSLAYSTDTQYF.